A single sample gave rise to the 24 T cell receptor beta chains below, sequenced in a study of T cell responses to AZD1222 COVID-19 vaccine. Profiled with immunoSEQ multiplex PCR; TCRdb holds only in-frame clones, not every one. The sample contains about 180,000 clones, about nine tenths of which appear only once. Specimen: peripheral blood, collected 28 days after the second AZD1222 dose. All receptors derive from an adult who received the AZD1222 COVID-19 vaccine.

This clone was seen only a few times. CDR3 DNA: TGCGCCAGCAGCCAAGATCGCCCAGATACGCAGTATTTT. This translates into CASSQDRPDTQYF. The J gene is TRBJ2-3, the V gene TRBV4-1; no clear D. This CDR3 spans 13 amino acids. The germline V gene has CDR1 MGHRA and CDR2 YSYEKL. V lost 0 bases, J lost 4 bases, and 5 bases lay in between.

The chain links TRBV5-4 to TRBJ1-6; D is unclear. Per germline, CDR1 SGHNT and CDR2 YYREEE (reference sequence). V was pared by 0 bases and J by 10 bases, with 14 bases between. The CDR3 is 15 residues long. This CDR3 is CASSLGTDSSSPLHF. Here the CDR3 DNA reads TGTGCCAGCAGCTTGGGGACGGATTCTTCCTCACCCCTCCACTTT.

The CDR3 sequence is CSVDRGHGYTF. CDR3 DNA sequence: TGCAGCGTGGACAGGGGGCATGGCTACACCTTC. The chain links TRBV29-1 to TRBJ1-2; 11 bases are a match to TRBD1. Germline trimming cut 6 bases from V and 6 bases from J; bases unmatched to any gene: 0. Germline V gene lookup returns CDR1 SQVTM and CDR2 ANQGSEA. The CDR3 loop spans 11 amino acids.

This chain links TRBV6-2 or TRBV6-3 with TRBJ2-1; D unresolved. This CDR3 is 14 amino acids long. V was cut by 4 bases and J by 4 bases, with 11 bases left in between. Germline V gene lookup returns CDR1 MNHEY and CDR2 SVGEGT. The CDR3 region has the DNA TGTGCCAGCAGTTCTTCAACCACGTACAATGAGCAGTTCTTC. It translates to CASSSSTTYNEQFF.

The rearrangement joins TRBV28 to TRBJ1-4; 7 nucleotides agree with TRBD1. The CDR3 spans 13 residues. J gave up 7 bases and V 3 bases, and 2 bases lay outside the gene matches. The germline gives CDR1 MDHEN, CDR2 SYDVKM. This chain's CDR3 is CASSFRTGEKLFF. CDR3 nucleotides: TGTGCCAGCAGTTTTCGGACAGGTGAAAAACTGTTTTTT.

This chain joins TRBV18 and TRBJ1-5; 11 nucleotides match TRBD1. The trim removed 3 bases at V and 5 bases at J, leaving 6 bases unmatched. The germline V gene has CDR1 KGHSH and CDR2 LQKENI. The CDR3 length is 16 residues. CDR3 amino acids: CASSPGQGGVDQPQHF. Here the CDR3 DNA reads TGTGCCAGCTCACCGGGACAGGGGGGTGTGGATCAGCCCCAGCATTTT.

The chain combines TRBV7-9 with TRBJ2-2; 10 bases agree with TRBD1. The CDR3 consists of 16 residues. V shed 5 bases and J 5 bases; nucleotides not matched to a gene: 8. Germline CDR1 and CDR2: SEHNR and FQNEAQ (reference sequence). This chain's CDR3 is CASSLRDRGGTGELFF. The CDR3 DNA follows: TGTGCCAGCAGCCTACGGGACAGGGGAGGAACCGGGGAGCTGTTTTTT.

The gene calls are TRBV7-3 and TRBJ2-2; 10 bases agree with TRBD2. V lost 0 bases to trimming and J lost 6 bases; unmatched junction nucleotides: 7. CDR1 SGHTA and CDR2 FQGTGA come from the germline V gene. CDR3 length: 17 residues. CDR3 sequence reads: CASSLTILAGAAGELFF. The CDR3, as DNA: TGTGCCAGCAGCTTAACCATCCTAGCGGGAGCCGCCGGGGAGCTGTTTTTT. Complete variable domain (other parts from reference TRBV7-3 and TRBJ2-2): GAGVSQTPSNKVTEKGKYVELRCDPISGHTALYWYRQSLGQGPEFLIYFQGTGAADDSGLPNDRFFAVRPEGSVSTLKIQRTERGDSAVYLCASSLTILAGAAGELFFGEGSRLTVL.

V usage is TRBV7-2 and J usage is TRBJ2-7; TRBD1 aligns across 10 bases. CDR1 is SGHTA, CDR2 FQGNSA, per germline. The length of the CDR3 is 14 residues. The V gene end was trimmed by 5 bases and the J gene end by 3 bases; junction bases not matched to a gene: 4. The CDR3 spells CASSRGTGDYEQYF. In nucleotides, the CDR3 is TGTGCCAGCAGCCGCGGGACAGGGGACTACGAGCAGTACTTC.

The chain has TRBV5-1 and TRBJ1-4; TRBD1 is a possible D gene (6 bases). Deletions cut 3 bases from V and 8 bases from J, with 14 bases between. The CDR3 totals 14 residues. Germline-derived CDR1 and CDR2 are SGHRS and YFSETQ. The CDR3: CASSSQGSREKLFF. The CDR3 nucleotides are TGCGCCAGCAGCTCACAGGGATCACGAGAAAAACTGTTTTTT.

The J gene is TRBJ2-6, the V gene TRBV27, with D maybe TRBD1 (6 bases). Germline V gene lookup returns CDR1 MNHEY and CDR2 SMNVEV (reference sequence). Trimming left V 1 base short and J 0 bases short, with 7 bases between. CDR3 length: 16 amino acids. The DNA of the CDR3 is TGTGCCAGCAGTTTATGGACAGTCTCTGGGGCCAACGTCCTGACTTTC. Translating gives CASSLWTVSGANVLTF.

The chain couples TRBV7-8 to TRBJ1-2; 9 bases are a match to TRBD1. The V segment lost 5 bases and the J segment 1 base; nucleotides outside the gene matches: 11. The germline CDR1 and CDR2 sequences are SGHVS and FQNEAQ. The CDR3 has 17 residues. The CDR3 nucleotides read TGTGCCAGCAGCACCACCGGGACAGGGACATTTAACTATGGCTACACCTTC. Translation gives CASSTTGTGTFNYGYTF.

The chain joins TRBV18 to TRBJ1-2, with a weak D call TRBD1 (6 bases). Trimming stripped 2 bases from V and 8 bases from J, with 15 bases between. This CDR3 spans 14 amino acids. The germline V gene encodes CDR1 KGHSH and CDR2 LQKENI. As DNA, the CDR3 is TGTGCCAGCTCACCAATAGCCAGGGGTGACGGCTACACCTTC. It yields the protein CASSPIARGDGYTF.

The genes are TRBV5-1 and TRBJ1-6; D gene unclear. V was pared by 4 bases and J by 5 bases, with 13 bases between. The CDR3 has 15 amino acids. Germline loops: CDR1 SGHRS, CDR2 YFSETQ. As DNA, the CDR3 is TGCGCCAGCAGCATGAGGGCTGAGGATAATTCACCCCTCCACTTT. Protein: CASSMRAEDNSPLHF.

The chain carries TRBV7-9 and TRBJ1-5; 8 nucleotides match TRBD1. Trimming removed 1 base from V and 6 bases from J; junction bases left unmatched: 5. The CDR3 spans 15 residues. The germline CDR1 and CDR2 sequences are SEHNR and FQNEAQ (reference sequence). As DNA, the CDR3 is TGTGCCAGCAGCTTAGATCCAGGGGGCCTTCAGCCCCAGCATTTT. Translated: CASSLDPGGLQPQHF.

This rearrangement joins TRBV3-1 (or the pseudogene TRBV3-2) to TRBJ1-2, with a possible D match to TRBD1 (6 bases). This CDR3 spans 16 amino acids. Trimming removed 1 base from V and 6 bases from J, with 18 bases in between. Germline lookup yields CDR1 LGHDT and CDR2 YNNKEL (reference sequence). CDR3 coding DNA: TGTGCCAGCAGCCAAGGATTTGGGGGCCCCCTTGATGGCTACACCTTC. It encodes CASSQGFGGPLDGYTF.

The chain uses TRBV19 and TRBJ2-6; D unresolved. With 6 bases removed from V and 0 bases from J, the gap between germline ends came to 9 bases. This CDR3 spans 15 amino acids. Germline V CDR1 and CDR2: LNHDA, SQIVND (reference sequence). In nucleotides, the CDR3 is TGTGCCAGTAGGCCGCCCAGCTCTGGGGCCAACGTCCTGACTTTC. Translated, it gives CASRPPSSGANVLTF.

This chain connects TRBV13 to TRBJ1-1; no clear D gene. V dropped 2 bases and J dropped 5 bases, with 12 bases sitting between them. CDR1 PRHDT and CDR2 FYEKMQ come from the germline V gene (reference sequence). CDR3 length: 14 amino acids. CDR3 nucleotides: TGTGCCAGCAGCTTAAACCGCCAGGATACTGAAGCTTTCTTT. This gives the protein CASSLNRQDTEAFF.

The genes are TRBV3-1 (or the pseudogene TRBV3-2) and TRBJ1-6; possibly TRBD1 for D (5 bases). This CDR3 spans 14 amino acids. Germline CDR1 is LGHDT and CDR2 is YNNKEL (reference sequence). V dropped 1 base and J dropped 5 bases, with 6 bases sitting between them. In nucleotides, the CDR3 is TGTGCCAGCAGCCAAGGGGGGGATAATTCACCCCTCCACTTT. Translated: CASSQGGDNSPLHF.

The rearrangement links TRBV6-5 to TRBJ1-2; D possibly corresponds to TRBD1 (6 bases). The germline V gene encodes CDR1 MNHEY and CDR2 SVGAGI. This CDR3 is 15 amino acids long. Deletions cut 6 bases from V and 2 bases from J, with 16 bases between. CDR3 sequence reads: CASRAGQGQNYGYTF. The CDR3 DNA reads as TGTGCCAGCAGGGCTGGCCAGGGGCAAAACTATGGCTACACCTTC.

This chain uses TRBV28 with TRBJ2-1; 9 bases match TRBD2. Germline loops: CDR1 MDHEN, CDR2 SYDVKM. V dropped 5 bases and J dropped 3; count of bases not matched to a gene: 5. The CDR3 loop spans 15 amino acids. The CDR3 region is CASSTLTSGYNEQFF. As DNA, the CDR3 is TGTGCCAGCAGTACACTGACTAGCGGCTACAATGAGCAGTTCTTC.

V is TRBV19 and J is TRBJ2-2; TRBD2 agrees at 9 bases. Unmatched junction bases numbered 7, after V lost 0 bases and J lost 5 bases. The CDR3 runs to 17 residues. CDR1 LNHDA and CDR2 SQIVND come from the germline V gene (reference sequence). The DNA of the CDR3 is TGTGCCAGTAGTATAGATCGAGCGGGAGGAATAACCGGGGAGCTGTTTTTT. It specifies CASSIDRAGGITGELFF.

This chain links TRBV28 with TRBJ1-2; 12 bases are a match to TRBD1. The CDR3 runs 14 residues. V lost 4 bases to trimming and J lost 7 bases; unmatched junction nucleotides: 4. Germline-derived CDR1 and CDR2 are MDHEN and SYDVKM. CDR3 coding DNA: TGTGCCAGCAGTTCGGGACAGGGGGCAAGTGGCTACACCTTC. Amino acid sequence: CASSSGQGASGYTF.

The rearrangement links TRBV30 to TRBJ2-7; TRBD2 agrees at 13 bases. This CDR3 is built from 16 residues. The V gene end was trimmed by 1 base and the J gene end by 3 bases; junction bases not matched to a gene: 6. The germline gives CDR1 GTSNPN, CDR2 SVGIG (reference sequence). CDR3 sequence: CAWSELAGGPFYEQYF. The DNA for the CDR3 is TGTGCCTGGAGTGAACTAGCGGGAGGGCCTTTCTACGAGCAGTACTTC.